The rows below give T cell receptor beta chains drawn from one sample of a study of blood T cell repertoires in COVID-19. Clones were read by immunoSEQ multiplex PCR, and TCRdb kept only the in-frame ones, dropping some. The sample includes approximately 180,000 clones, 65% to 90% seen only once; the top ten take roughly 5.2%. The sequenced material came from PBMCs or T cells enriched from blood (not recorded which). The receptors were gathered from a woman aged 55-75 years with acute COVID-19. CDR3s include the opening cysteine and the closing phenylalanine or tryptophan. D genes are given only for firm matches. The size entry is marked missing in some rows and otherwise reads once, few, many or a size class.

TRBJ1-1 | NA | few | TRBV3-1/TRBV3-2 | TGTGCCAGCAGCCCAGGGCGGCAGGGTAAAGCTTTCTTT | CASSPGRQGKAFF
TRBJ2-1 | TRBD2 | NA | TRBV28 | TGTGCCAGCGCGTCTAGCGGACATGAGCAGTTCTTC | CASASSGHEQFF
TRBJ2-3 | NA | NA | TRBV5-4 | TGTGCCAGCAGCTTGGGGGGGGACAGACTCTCGGATACGCAGTATTTT | CASSLGGDRLSDTQYF
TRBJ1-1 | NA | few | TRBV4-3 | TGCGCCAGCAGCCAAGCGGGGAAACGCATGAACACTGAAGCTTTCTTT | CASSQAGKRMNTEAFF
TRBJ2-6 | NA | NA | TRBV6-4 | TGTGCCAGCAGTGACTCCCACTCTGGGGCCAACGTCCTGACTTTC | CASSDSHSGANVLTF
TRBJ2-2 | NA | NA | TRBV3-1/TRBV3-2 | TGTGCCAGCAGCGCAGGGGTATCCGGGGAGCTGTTTTTT | CASSAGVSGELFF
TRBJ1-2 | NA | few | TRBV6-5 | TGTGCCAGCAGTTTTCCGGGAACTGGTGGCTACACCTTC | CASSFPGTGGYTF
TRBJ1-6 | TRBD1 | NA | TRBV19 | TGTGCCAGTAGTACAACAGGGGGTTGGGGTGATTCACCCCTCCACTTT | CASSTTGGWGDSPLHF
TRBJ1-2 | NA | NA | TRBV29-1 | TGCAGCGTTCAAGGAACAGGGTCCTATGGCTACACCTTC | CSVQGTGSYGYTF
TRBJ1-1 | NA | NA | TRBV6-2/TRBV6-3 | TGTGCCAGCAGTTACTCCGCAGGAACGAACACTGAAGCTTTCTTT | CASSYSAGTNTEAFF
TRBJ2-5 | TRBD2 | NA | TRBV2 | TGTGCCAGCAGTGACCTAGCTAGCGGGAGTGAGAAGACCCAGTACTTC | CASSDLASGSEKTQYF
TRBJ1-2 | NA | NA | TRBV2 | TGTGCCAGCAGTGAAGCGCCAAACCGGGCTAACTATGGCTACACCTTC | CASSEAPNRANYGYTF
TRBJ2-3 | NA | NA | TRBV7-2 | TGTGCCAGCAGCTTAGGGCAGGGTGTCGTGGATACGCAGTATTTT | CASSLGQGVVDTQYF
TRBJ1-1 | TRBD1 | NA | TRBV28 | TGTGCCAGCAAACTGCCGGGACAGGGACGCAATGAAGCTTTCTTT | CASKLPGQGRNEAFF
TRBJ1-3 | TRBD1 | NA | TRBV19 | TGTGCCAGTTCGACAGGGGGCGGCTCTGGAAACACCATATATTTT | CASSTGGGSGNTIYF
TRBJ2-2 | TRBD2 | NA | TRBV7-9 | TGTGCCAGCAGCCCCCGCGGGGGGGAGACCGGGGAGCTGTTTTTT | CASSPRGGETGELFF
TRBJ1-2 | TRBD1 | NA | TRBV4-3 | TGCGCCAGCAGCCAAGCGGCGGACAGGGGGCAGAGCCTCTATGGCTACACCTTC | CASSQAADRGQSLYGYTF
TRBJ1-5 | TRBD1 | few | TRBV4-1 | TGCGCCAGCAGCCACTCTTCATCGCACAGGGGAAATCAGCCCCAGCATTTT | CASSHSSSHRGNQPQHF
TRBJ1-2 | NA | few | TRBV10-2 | TGCGCCAGCAGTGAGCAAACAGGGTGGGGCTACACCTTC | CASSEQTGWGYTF
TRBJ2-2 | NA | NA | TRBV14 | TGTGCCAGCAGCCAAGTCCAAGTTTCCCTTCGGAGCACCGGGGAGCTGTTTTTT | CASSQVQVSLRSTGELFF
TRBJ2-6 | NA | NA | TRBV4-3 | TGCGCCAGCAGCCCCGGCTCTGGGGCCAACGTCCTGACTTTC | CASSPGSGANVLTF
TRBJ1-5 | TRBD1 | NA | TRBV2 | TGTGCCAGCCAAAGTTCCGACAGGGGGACTGAGCCCCAGCATTTT | CASQSSDRGTEPQHF
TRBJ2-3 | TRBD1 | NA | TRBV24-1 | TGTGCCACCAGTGACTTGGGGACAGGGGGTCCCGCAGATACGCAGTATTTT | CATSDLGTGGPADTQYF
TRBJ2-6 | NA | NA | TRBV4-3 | TGCGCCAGCAGCCCATCAGTTGCCCCTGGGGCCAACGTCCTGACTTTC | CASSPSVAPGANVLTF
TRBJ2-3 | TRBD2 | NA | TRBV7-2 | TGTGCCAGCAGCTTATCTAGCGGGTACACAGATACGCAGTATTTT | CASSLSSGYTDTQYF
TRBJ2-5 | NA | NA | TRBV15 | TGTGCCACCAGTCTCCAGGGGAACGGGGAGACCCAGTACTTC | CATSLQGNGETQYF
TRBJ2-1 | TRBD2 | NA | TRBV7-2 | TGTGCCAGCAGCTATGCGCGGGAGCGTTATGAGCAGTTCTTC | CASSYARERYEQFF
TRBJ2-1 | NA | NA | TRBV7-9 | TGTGCCAGCAGCCCTTCCGGGGTCCCAAGCTCCTACAATGAGCAGTTCTTC | CASSPSGVPSSYNEQFF
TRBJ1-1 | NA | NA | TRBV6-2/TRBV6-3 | TGTGCCAGCAGTTTGCATCGACGGGGGGGAGGTAGTTACACTGAAGCTTTCTTT | CASSLHRRGGGSYTEAFF
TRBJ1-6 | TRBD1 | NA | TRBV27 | TGTGCCAGCAGACTCGAGGACAGGGTTTTGGGTTCACCCCTCCACTTT | CASRLEDRVLGSPLHF
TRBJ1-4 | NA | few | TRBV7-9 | TGTGCCAGCAGCTTCACAGGGACTAATGAAAAACTGTTTTTT | CASSFTGTNEKLFF
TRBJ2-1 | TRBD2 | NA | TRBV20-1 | TGCAGTGCTAGTGGAAATAGCGGGAGGGTAGGCGATGAGCAGTTCTTC | CSASGNSGRVGDEQFF
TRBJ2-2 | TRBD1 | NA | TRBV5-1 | TGCGCCAGCAGCTTGGGTACAGGGGGCCGACCGGCGGAGCTGTTTTTT | CASSLGTGGRPAELFF
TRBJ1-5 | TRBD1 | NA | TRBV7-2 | TGTGCCAGCAGCTTGTTCCCTCCTTCGGACAGGGGGAACGCCCAGCATTTT | CASSLFPPSDRGNAQHF
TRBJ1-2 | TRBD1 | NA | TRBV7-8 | TGTGCCAGCAGCTTAAGGACCACAGGGGAGAGGGGCTACACCTTC | CASSLRTTGERGYTF
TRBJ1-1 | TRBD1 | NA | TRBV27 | TGTGCCAGCAGGAGAGAGGGACAGGGCGCACGAGGAGCTTTCTTT | CASRREGQGARGAFF
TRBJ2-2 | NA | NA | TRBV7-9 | TGTGCCAGCAGCTTGCCAGGAAAGAACACCGGGGAGCTGTTTTTT | CASSLPGKNTGELFF
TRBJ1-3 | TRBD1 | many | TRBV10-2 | TGCGCCAGCAGTCCCACAGGGGACACCATATATTTT | CASSPTGDTIYF
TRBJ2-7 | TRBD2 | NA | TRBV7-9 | TGTGCCAGCAGCTTCAGCGGGAGTGGAATCTACGAGCAGTACTTC | CASSFSGSGIYEQYF
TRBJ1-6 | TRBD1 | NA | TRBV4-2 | TGTGCCAGCAGCCAAGCCGGGACAGGGGGAGGTTCACCCCTCCACTTT | CASSQAGTGGGSPLHF
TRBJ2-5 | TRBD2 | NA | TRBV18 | TGTGCCAGCTCACCGTCCCTAGCGGGTTCCCAAGAGACCCAGTACTTC | CASSPSLAGSQETQYF
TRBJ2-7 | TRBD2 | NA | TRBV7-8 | TGTGCCAGCAGCTTAGCATCGGGCGGGAGAGGGTCCTACGAGCAGTACTTC | CASSLASGGRGSYEQYF
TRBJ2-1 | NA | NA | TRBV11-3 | TGTGCCAGCAGAGGAAAGCAGGCCAATGAGCAGTTCTTC | CASRGKQANEQFF
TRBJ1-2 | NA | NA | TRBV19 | TGTGCCAGTAGTAACCCATTGGAGGGGAACTATGGCTACACCTTC | CASSNPLEGNYGYTF
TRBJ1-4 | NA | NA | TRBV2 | TGTGCCAGTCGACAGGCAACTAATGAAAAACTGTTTTTT | CASRQATNEKLFF
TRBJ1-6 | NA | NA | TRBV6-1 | TGTGCCAGCAGTGAAGGGAGCTTAACCCTCCACTTT | CASSEGSLTLHF
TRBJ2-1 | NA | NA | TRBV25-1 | TGTGCCAGCAGTGAGAGGTTGAAATCCGGCGATGAGCAGTTCTTC | CASSERLKSGDEQFF
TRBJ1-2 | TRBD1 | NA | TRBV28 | TGTGCCAGCAGACAGGGGCCGGCTAACTATGGCTACACCTTC | CASRQGPANYGYTF
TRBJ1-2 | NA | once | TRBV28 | TGTGCCAGCAGGTGGACAGATAACTATGGCTACACCTTC | CASRWTDNYGYTF
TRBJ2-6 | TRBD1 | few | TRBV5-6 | TGTGCCAGCAGCTTCCCGACAGGGGTGCATGGGGCCAACGTCCTGACTTTC | CASSFPTGVHGANVLTF
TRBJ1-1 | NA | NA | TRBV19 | TGTGCCAGTCAAGGCGGGGGGAGAGCTTTCTTT | CASQGGGRAFF
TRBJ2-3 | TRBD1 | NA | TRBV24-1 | TGTGCCACCGGTGGGACAGGGGGCTGGGATACGCAGTATTTT | CATGGTGGWDTQYF
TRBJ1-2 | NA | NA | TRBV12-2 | TGTGCAAGTCGCCTTTCGATCGGGACAGGAGACTATGGCTACACCTTC | CASRLSIGTGDYGYTF
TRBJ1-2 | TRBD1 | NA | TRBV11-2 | TGTGCCAGCAGCCAACAATTTCCAGGGGGAGGTGGCTACACCTTC | CASSQQFPGGGGYTF
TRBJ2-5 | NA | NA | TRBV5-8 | TGTGCCAGCAGTTACAGGGTGGAGACCCAGTACTTC | CASSYRVETQYF
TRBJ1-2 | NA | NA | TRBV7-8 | TGTGCCAGCAGCTTAGAACAGAACTATGGCTACACCTTC | CASSLEQNYGYTF
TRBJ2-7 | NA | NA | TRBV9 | TGTGCCAGCAGCGTGGGTCTGGGAGGACAAACCTACGAGCAGTACTTC | CASSVGLGGQTYEQYF
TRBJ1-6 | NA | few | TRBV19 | TGTGCCAGTAGTATTGCGTATGATTCACCCCTCCACTTT | CASSIAYDSPLHF
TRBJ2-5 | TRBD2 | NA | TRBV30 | TGTGCCTGGCTTCGGCTGGGACTAGCGGGAGAAGAGACCCAGTACTTC | CAWLRLGLAGEETQYF
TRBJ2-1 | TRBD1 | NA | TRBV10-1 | TGCGCCAGCAGTGACTCTGGGACAGGGTCCCCTGAGCAGTTCTTC | CASSDSGTGSPEQFF